This T cell receptor beta chain was identified in a study of blood T cell repertoires in COVID-19. In the study overall: Sites in the United States, Italy and Spain provided acute and convalescent COVID-19 samples. PBMCs, B-cell-depleted T cells, or T cells were the source of the cDNA or gDNA that made up the material.

The repertoire was sequenced with immunoSEQ multiplex PCR; TCRdb's copy has only in-frame clones and lacks some. The table includes some 250,000 clones, around 90% detected once. The sequenced sample was peripheral blood. The TCR comes from an older woman with COVID-19, enrolled during active disease.

The CDR3 spells CASSVRLGARSPLHF. CDR3 DNA sequence: TGTGCCAGCAGCGTACGCTTAGGGGCAAGATCACCCCTCCACTTT. The rearrangement links TRBV7-8 to TRBJ1-6; weak D call: TRBD1 (5 bases). Germline V lookup: CDR1 SGHVS, CDR2 FQNEAQ. This CDR3 region has 15 residues. V gave up 5 bases and J gave up 10 bases, with 18 bases separating them. The variable domain in full, with the rest retrieved from reference TRBV7-8 and TRBJ1-6, is GAGVSQSPRYKVAKRGQDVALRCDPISGHVSLFWYQQALGQGPEFLTYFQNEAQLDKSGLPSDRFFAERPEGSVSTLKIQRTQQEDSAVYLCASSVRLGARSPLHFGNGTRLTVT.